These 21 T cell receptor beta chains share one sample of origin, sequenced in a study of CD8+CD57+ T cells in acquired aplastic anemia. TCR beta VDJ and CDR3 were profiled, and genomic DNA was the template. TCRdb reprocessed the reads with MiXCR, giving one entry per CDR3 protein. Seen here are under 250,000 distinct CDR3 sequences, about a third observed once, and the top ten hold approximately 1.2%. The sequencing sample was made of sorted CD4+, CD8+, or CD8+CD57+ T cells (not recorded which) from PBMCs. The source of these receptors is a human donor in good health, serving as a control.

This clonotype showed up just a few times. The rearrangement links TRBV19 to TRBJ2-7, with D possibly called TRBD1 or TRBD2 (5 bases each). V gave up 3 bases and J gave up 7 bases, with 13 bases separating them. Germline lookup yields CDR1 LNHDA and CDR2 SQIVND (reference sequence). The CDR3 length is 13 residues. The CDR3 DNA is TGTGCCAGTAGTATCAGAGGGACGGGGGAGCAGTACTTC. This encodes CASSIRGTGEQYF. The full variable domain, completed using reference TRBV19 and TRBJ2-7, is DGGITQSPKYLFRKEGQNVTLSCEQNLNHDAMYWYRQDPGQGLRLIYYSQIVNDFQKGDIAEGYSVSREKKESFPLTVTSAQKNPTAFYLCASSIRGTGEQYFGPGTRLTVT.

The rearrangement links TRBV7-3 to TRBJ2-3; unclear D gene. Germline CDR1 and CDR2: SGHTA and FQGTGA. This CDR3 comprises 14 residues. V was trimmed by 2 bases and J by 3 bases, leaving 9 bases between them. CDR3 protein: CASSLGQVTDTQYF. The CDR3 DNA reads TGTGCCAGCAGCTTAGGGCAGGTGACAGATACGCAGTATTTT.

The chain joins TRBV10-3 to TRBJ2-7; 7 bases are a match to TRBD2. The CDR3 has 16 amino acids. J was trimmed by 2 bases and V by 4 bases; bases with no gene match: 11. In germline, CDR1 is ENHRY, CDR2 SYGVKD. This CDR3 reads CAISVSVRGVAYEQYF. The CDR3 DNA reads TGTGCCATCAGTGTCAGCGTTCGGGGGGTCGCCTACGAGCAGTACTTC.

This clonotype occurred many times. V is TRBV7-6 and J is TRBJ2-5; D is ambiguous. The CDR3 runs 13 residues. V lost 2 bases, J lost 1 base, and 5 bases lay in between. Per the germline V gene, CDR1 is SGHVS and CDR2 is FNYEAQ. The CDR3 loop is CASSLISQETQYF. The CDR3 DNA reads TGTGCCAGCAGCTTAATTAGCCAAGAGACCCAGTACTTC.

The chain links TRBV19 to TRBJ2-2; no reliable D call. The CDR3 is made up of 14 amino acids. V was pared by 5 bases and J by 0 bases, with 7 bases between. CDR1 and CDR2 (germline): LNHDA, SQIVND (reference sequence). The CDR3 spells CASSVTSNTGELFF. The CDR3 DNA is TGTGCCAGTAGTGTGACATCGAACACCGGGGAGCTGTTTTTT.

The table lists this clonotype with a few counts. Possible read error: a much larger clone is one base away. The chain couples TRBV10-1 to TRBJ2-2, with a possible D match to TRBD1 (6 bases). V lost 4 bases and J lost 1, with 19 bases in between. CDR3 size: 18 residues. Looked up from germline, CDR1 is WNHNN and CDR2 is SYGVQD (reference sequence). The CDR3 loop is CASSARPGQPLNTGELFF. As DNA, the CDR3 is TGCGCCAGCAGTGCCCGCCCAGGACAGCCCTTGAACACCGGGGAGCTGTTTTTT.

The J gene is TRBJ2-3, the V gene TRBV15; TRBD1 matches at 8 bases. The CDR3 runs to 16 residues. CDR1 is LNHNV and CDR2 is YYDKDF in the germline V gene (reference sequence). The ends lost 8 bases at V and 4 bases at J; junction bases unmatched: 14. This chain's CDR3 is CATGRGSQGAADTQYF. CDR3 DNA sequence: TGTGCCACCGGTCGGGGTTCTCAGGGGGCGGCAGATACGCAGTATTTT.

Concerning this clonotype: Since a much larger clone is just one base distant, this may be a read error. The chain is built from TRBV11-2 and TRBJ2-7; D is unclear. Germline values: CDR1 SGHAT, CDR2 FQNNGV. This CDR3 spans 15 amino acids. The CDR3 DNA reads TGTGCCAGCAGCCCTAAGGCCACCGGTGGGTACGAGCAGCACTTC. As protein: CASSPKATGGYEQHF. The whole variable domain, remainder taken from reference TRBV11-2 and TRBJ2-7, is EAGVAQSPRYKIIEKRQSVAFWCNPISGHATLYWYQQILGQGPKLLIQFQNNGVVDDSQLPKDRFSAERLKGVDSTLKIQPAKLEDSAVYLCASSPKATGGYEQHFGPGTRLTVT.

This clonotype was seen ten or more times. This chain links TRBV29-1 with TRBJ1-2; D perhaps matches TRBD1 (5 bases). There are 15 residues in the CDR3. CDR1 is SQVTM, CDR2 ANQGSEA, per germline. The ends were cut back, 7 bases at V and 6 bases at J, with 24 bases in the middle. As DNA, the CDR3 is TGCAGCGCCAATCCCAACAACAGGAAAGGGGATGGCTACACCTTC. Translated, it gives CSANPNNRKGDGYTF.

In its sample, this clonotype was seen many times. The rearrangement uses TRBV6-1 and TRBJ2-5; no reliable D call. V was pared by 1 base and J by 1 base, with 7 bases between. CDR3 size: 14 residues. Germline assignment: CDR1 MNHNS and CDR2 SASEGT. The CDR3 reads CASSEVSSQETQYF. In DNA, the CDR3 is TGTGCCAGCAGTGAAGTAAGCAGCCAAGAGACCCAGTACTTC.

The V call is TRBV5-4, the J call TRBJ2-3, with 8 positions matching TRBD2. Germline V gives CDR1 SGHNT, CDR2 YYREEE (reference sequence). V was pared by 2 bases and J by 2 bases, with 4 bases of the junction left unmatched. The CDR3 is 15 amino acids. The CDR3 loop reads CASSFTSGSTDTQYF. The CDR3 DNA reads as TGTGCCAGCAGCTTTACTAGCGGATCCACAGATACGCAGTATTTT.

This clonotype has just a few counts. The chain has TRBV30 and TRBJ1-3; D not certain. This CDR3 spans 15 amino acids. V dropped 0 bases and J dropped 3 bases, with 12 bases sitting between them. Germline values: CDR1 GTSNPN, CDR2 SVGIG (reference sequence). The CDR3 region is CAWSVSAFLGNTIYF. Here the CDR3 DNA reads TGTGCCTGGAGTGTCTCCGCCTTCCTTGGAAACACCATATATTTT.

The V and J genes are TRBV12-5 and TRBJ1-2; the D gene is possibly TRBD1 (6 bases). Trimming shortened V by 0 bases and J by 4 bases, and 24 bases separated the two germline ends. The CDR3 has 19 residues. Looked up from germline, CDR1 is LGHNT and CDR2 is FRNRAP. The CDR3 protein is CASGLVGPGGGGLLYGYTF. CDR3 DNA: TGTGCTAGTGGTTTGGTAGGCCCCGGTGGAGGGGGTTTGCTCTATGGCTACACCTTC.

This clonotype was picked up many times. The rearrangement uses TRBV2 and TRBJ1-2; no reliable D call. The CDR3 has 13 residues. Trimming took 3 bases from V and 8 from J, leaving 13 bases between them. In germline, CDR1 is SNHLY, CDR2 FYNNEI. The CDR3 DNA reads TGTGCCAGCAGTGACGGGGAGGGCCGGGGCTACACCTTC. Amino acids: CASSDGEGRGYTF.

This clonotype appeared many times. The chain couples TRBV20-1 to TRBJ1-1; 8 nucleotides agree with TRBD1. The CDR3 runs 16 residues. In germline, CDR1 is DFQATT, CDR2 SNEGSKA (reference sequence). V lost 1 base to trimming and J lost 3 bases; unmatched junction nucleotides: 10. The CDR3 nucleotides read TGCAGTGCTAGAGTGCTAGCCAGGGGGCGGGACACTGAAGCTTTCTTT. It translates to CSARVLARGRDTEAFF.

This clonotype was counted ten times or more. V usage is TRBV10-3 and J usage is TRBJ2-7, with D perhaps being TRBD1 or TRBD2 (6 bases each). CDR1 ENHRY and CDR2 SYGVKD come from the germline V gene. V was pared by 0 bases and J by 4 bases, with 7 bases between. This CDR3 has 13 amino acids. The CDR3: CAISESGGYEQYF. In DNA, the CDR3 is TGTGCCATCAGTGAGTCAGGGGGGTACGAGCAGTACTTC.

The chain has TRBV6-1 and TRBJ2-7; D remains unclear. Germline lookup yields CDR1 MNHNS and CDR2 SASEGT. With 6 bases removed from V and 2 bases from J, the gap between germline ends came to 14 bases. The CDR3 covers 14 residues. The CDR3 protein is CASRRMTETYEQYF. The CDR3 DNA reads TGTGCCAGCAGGAGAATGACGGAGACCTACGAGCAGTACTTC.

V is TRBV10-2 and J is TRBJ1-5, with D unresolved. Germline CDR1 reads WSHSY; CDR2 reads SAAADI. V dropped 2 bases and J dropped 2 bases, with 13 bases sitting between them. The CDR3 extends over 16 amino acids. For the CDR3, the DNA is TGCGCCAGCAGTGAGATTGGACCGCTCGGCAATCAGCCCCAGCATTTT. Translating it yields CASSEIGPLGNQPQHF.

In its sample, this clonotype was seen many times. The chain combines TRBV10-3 with TRBJ1-5; TRBD1 agrees at 7 bases. The V segment lost 5 bases and the J segment 2 bases; nucleotides outside the gene matches: 6. Germline V gene sequence: CDR1 ENHRY, CDR2 SYGVKD. This CDR3 has 15 residues. The CDR3: CAISPGQLGNQPQHF. DNA for the CDR3: TGTGCCATCAGTCCGGGACAGTTGGGCAATCAGCCCCAGCATTTT.

This clonotype was counted ten times or more. The CDR3 DNA is TGTGCCAGCAGCCGAGACTCCAACCATGGCTACACCTTC. Translating gives CASSRDSNHGYTF. The genes are TRBV7-2 and TRBJ1-2; D not certain. The germline V gene has CDR1 SGHTA and CDR2 FQGNSA. V lost 5 bases and J lost 6, with 13 bases in between. The CDR3 runs 13 residues.

This clonotype was found a few times. This chain joins TRBV18 and TRBJ1-1; D gene ambiguous. Trimming cost V 2 bases and J 5 bases, with 3 bases left between them. This CDR3 comprises 11 residues. Germline V lookup: CDR1 KGHSH, CDR2 LQKENI. CDR3 sequence: CASSPETEAFF. CDR3 DNA: TGTGCCAGCTCACCAGAGACTGAAGCTTTCTTT.